The rows below give T cell receptor beta chains drawn from one sample of a study of shared clonotypes between healthy human individuals. Method: immunoSEQ multiplex PCR; TCRdb's copy keeps in-frame clones and lacks some. The sample holds around 1,000,000 clones; 70% to 80% are singletons and the top ten take approximately 0.9%. Sequencing input: memory CD4+ T cells from PBMCs. The receptors derive from a man younger than 35 in good health. Some clones in this sample may be carry-over from other donors' samples. The conserved cysteine and the conserved F or W are not part of the CDR3 here.

TRBV11-3	TRBJ2-2	ASSSLAGGTGELF
TRBV5-1	TRBJ1-3	ASSLQGTGNTIY
TRBV7-3	TRBJ1-1	ASSLVPWSNTEAF
TRBV28	TRBJ1-2	ASSSMYHPAGGYT
TRBV7-9	TRBJ1-2	ASSPEAVGGYT
TRBV5-4	TRBJ2-5	ASSLGQFKETQY
TRBV9	TRBJ2-1	ASSARLGDEQF
TRBV7-3	TRBJ1-1	ASSLNGQGVAEAF
TRBV5-1	TRBJ1-1	ASSLGGTTEAF
TRBV7-2	TRBJ1-4	ASSLAGSYEKLF
TRBV6-5	TRBJ2-3	ASKASGTDTQY
TRBV5-1	TRBJ2-2	ASSLSSGFNTGELF
TRBV7-3	TRBJ1-5	ASSPTGQPQH
TRBV5-6	TRBJ1-2	ASSLSVGGYT
TRBV15	TRBJ2-7	ATSRVLGFSYEQY
TRBV28	TRBJ1-3	ASSFRAFSGNTIY
TRBV2	TRBJ2-7	ATRQGEAYEQY
TRBV6-1	TRBJ1-5	ASSEYGQVFQPQH
TRBV7-9	TRBJ2-2	ASSYSGLNTGELF
TRBV2	TRBJ1-1	ASTPYTEAF
TRBV7-6	TRBJ2-2	ASSPLGGAAGELF
TRBV5-1	TRBJ1-3	ASSLAGQSSGNTIY
TRBV2	TRBJ2-6	ASSPFLAVKSGANVLT
TRBV19	TRBJ2-2	ASSKSGRGNTGELF
TRBV6-5	TRBJ2-3	ASSYAQGARDTQY
TRBV28	TRBJ1-5	ASSLQGDDQPQH